This T cell receptor beta chain was captured by sequencing in a study of blood T cell repertoires in COVID-19. In the study overall: Collection of acute and convalescent COVID-19 samples took place in the United States, Italy and Spain. Sources were T cells, B-cell-depleted T cells, or PBMCs; the material itself was cDNA or gDNA.

V lost 4 bases to trimming and J lost 5 bases, with 22 bases between them. This CDR3 is 17 amino acids long. Germline values: CDR1 SGDLS, CDR2 YYNGEE. The assay was immunoSEQ multiplex PCR, and TCRdb's table has in-frame clones only and misses some. The sample lists 85,000 to 120,000 clones; around 73% were seen once. Sequenced input: peripheral blood. V and J are TRBV9 and TRBJ2-1, with D maybe TRBD2 (9 bases). This TCR was recovered from a man between 60 and 70 years old with active or convalescent COVID-19. CDR3 sequence reads: CASSTGGLAGGHNEQFF. The CDR3 DNA reads as TGTGCCAGCAGCACAGGGGGACTCGCGGGAGGGCACAATGAGCAGTTCTTC.